These 4 T cell receptor beta chains share one sample of origin, sequenced in a study of T-cell memory formation after mild COVID-19 (dated by TCRdb to about 2021). The receptor library was made with 5' RACE. Sequenced using an Illumina NovaSeq 6000. Using fastp at Q25 and MiXCR, TCRdb reprocessed the public reads and kept productive beta chains. Every distinct CDR3 protein forms one entry, paired with its most common genes and DNA. For this sample there are hundreds of thousands of distinct CDR3 sequences; roughly 15% appear just once. 20% to 25% of the sample is held by the ten biggest clonotypes. Sequenced: PBMCs or a T cell subset sorted from them (not recorded which). The receptors were gathered from a man between 18 and 35 years old who had mild COVID-19 (a few samples of this study predate the infection). The sample titles of this study are shuffled in the database, so cell type and time point are left out; the donor was told from shared clones.

This clonotype was seen many times. The CDR3 DNA is TGTGCCAGCAGCTTGTGGAACAGGGGTGACTATGGCTACACCTTC. Its protein is CASSLWNRGDYGYTF. The chain links TRBV7-9 to TRBJ1-2; 7 positions agree with TRBD1. Germline V lookup: CDR1 SEHNR, CDR2 FQNEAQ (reference sequence). The CDR3 totals 15 residues. Trimming at V came to 3 bases and at J to 3 bases, leaving 7 bases not matched to a gene. Looking up the rest from reference TRBV7-9 and TRBJ1-2 gives the full variable domain: DTGVSQNPRHKITKRGQNVTFRCDPISEHNRLYWYRQTLGQGPEFLTYFQNEAQLEKSRLLSDRFSAERPKGSFSTLEIQRTEQGDSAMYLCASSLWNRGDYGYTFGSGTRLTVV.

The chain joins TRBV20-1 to TRBJ1-5; the D is unclear. Germline CDR1 is DFQATT and CDR2 is SNEGSKA (reference sequence). The CDR3 consists of 11 residues. Trimming shortened V by 3 bases and J by 5 bases, and 5 bases separated the two germline ends. CDR3 loop: CSARADQPQHF. The CDR3 nucleotides read TGCAGTGCTAGGGCCGATCAGCCCCAGCATTTT.

This chain links TRBV11-2 with TRBJ1-1; D is perhaps TRBD1 (6 bases). Germline V CDR1 and CDR2: SGHAT, FQNNGV. The CDR3 extends over 18 amino acids. Trimming removed 0 bases from V and 3 bases from J, with 20 bases in between. The CDR3: CASSLDNTGRRWHTEAFF. The DNA for the CDR3 is TGTGCCAGCAGCTTAGATAACACAGGGAGACGGTGGCACACTGAAGCTTTCTTT.

The sample holds a few counts of this clonotype. The rearrangement uses TRBV15 and TRBJ2-3; 9 bases match TRBD1. This CDR3 contains 14 residues. The J segment lost 1 base and the V segment lost 8 bases, leaving 4 bases of the junction unmatched. CDR1 and CDR2 from the germline V gene are LNHNV and YYDKDF (reference sequence). DNA for the CDR3: TGTGCCACCGGAACAGGGGGCCGCACAGATACGCAGTATTTT. This sequence encodes CATGTGGRTDTQYF.